Below, 19 T cell receptor beta chains from the same sample are listed, as sequenced in a study of glioma-infiltrating T cells after dendritic cell vaccination. Time point meaning: after dendritic cell vaccination, including at tumor progression/relapse. Data came from immunoSEQ multiplex PCR; TCRdb stores just in-frame clones and leaves some out. The sample contains fewer than 95,000 clones, about 85% of which appear only once. This specimen was blood, taken after dendritic cell vaccination. These receptor sequences come from a human donor with glioblastoma.

The rearrangement uses TRBV5-1 and TRBJ2-5, with D possibly matching TRBD1 (6 bases). Trimming removed 4 bases at V and 3 bases at J, with 16 bases between. CDR1 is SGHRS, CDR2 YFSETQ, per germline. CDR3 length equals 15 residues. For the CDR3, the DNA is TGCGCCAGCAGCACTGGACAGTTATTTGAAGAGACCCAGTACTTC. Its translation: CASSTGQLFEETQYF.

The gene calls are TRBV7-2 and TRBJ1-1, with a tentative D call TRBD1 (5 bases). The CDR3 length is 14 residues. Trimming shortened V by 8 bases and J by 0 bases, and 13 bases separated the two germline ends. Germline V gives CDR1 SGHTA, CDR2 FQGNSA. CDR3 coding DNA: TGTGCCAGCGTCCTACAGGCCATGAACACTGAAGCTTTCTTT. This codes for CASVLQAMNTEAFF.

This chain links TRBV11-2 with TRBJ2-2; 10 bases match TRBD1. The germline V gene encodes CDR1 SGHAT and CDR2 FQNNGV. The CDR3 covers 19 residues. With 6 bases clipped from V and 5 bases from J, the junction kept 18 bases outside the gene matches. The CDR3 DNA follows: TGTGCCAGCAGAAAAATATTTGGGACAGGGGATAGGGAGACCGGGGAGCTGTTTTTT. Amino acid sequence: CASRKIFGTGDRETGELFF.

This chain's CDR3 is CASTQPGGSEETQYF. CDR3 in DNA: TGTGCCAGCACCCAGCCGGGGGGCTCGGAAGAGACCCAGTACTTC. This chain connects TRBV5-4 to TRBJ2-5; tentative D call: TRBD2 (7 bases). Germline V gives CDR1 SGHNT, CDR2 YYREEE (reference sequence). V lost 6 bases and J lost 3, with 18 bases in between. The CDR3 is 15 residues long.

The chain uses TRBV20-1 and TRBJ1-2; D remains unclear. Germline V lookup: CDR1 DFQATT, CDR2 SNEGSKA (reference sequence). V was pared by 2 bases and J by 5 bases, with 6 bases between. The CDR3 sequence is 11 residues long. The CDR3 sequence is CSARLSYGYTF. In DNA, the CDR3 is TGCAGTGCTAGACTTAGTTATGGCTACACCTTC.

The gene calls are TRBV6-1 and TRBJ2-5; 7 bases agree with TRBD1. The V gene's germline CDR1 is MNHNS and CDR2 SASEGT. The CDR3 sequence is 17 residues long. With 0 bases clipped from V and 5 bases from J, the junction kept 12 bases outside the gene matches. The CDR3 DNA reads TGTGCCAGCAGTGAAGCGCGAGGGGGCGGGTATGGGGAGACCCAGTACTTC. Its protein is CASSEARGGGYGETQYF.

The chain couples TRBV9 to TRBJ1-1; 7 bases match TRBD1. The V gene's germline CDR1 is SGDLS and CDR2 YYNGEE. The CDR3 is made up of 14 amino acids. Losses at the gene ends were 3 bases for V and 0 bases for J; bases not matched to a gene: 2. CDR3 amino acids: CASSGGTVNTEAFF. Here the CDR3 DNA reads TGTGCCAGCAGCGGCGGGACAGTGAACACTGAAGCTTTCTTT.

This rearrangement joins TRBV25-1 to TRBJ2-7; D may be TRBD1 (5 bases). The CDR3 extends over 13 amino acids. V lost 2 bases and J 3 bases, leaving 8 bases between the germline ends. The germline V gene has CDR1 MGHDK and CDR2 SYGVNS. The CDR3 DNA reads as TGTGCCAGCAGTGAACTGGGGCTCTACGAGCAGTACTTC. Translated, it gives CASSELGLYEQYF.

This sequence joins TRBV7-2 and TRBJ2-7, with a weak D call TRBD1 (6 bases). The CDR3 loop spans 15 amino acids. The V end lost 1 base, the J end lost 4 bases, and 14 bases lay between the germline ends. Looked up from germline, CDR1 is SGHTA and CDR2 is FQGNSA. CDR3 sequence (DNA): TGTGCCAGCAGCTTAGGGTATGGCAGGGGTTACGAGCAGTACTTC. It yields the protein CASSLGYGRGYEQYF.

The chain recombines TRBV6-5 with TRBJ2-7; D possibly corresponds to TRBD2 (6 bases). Trimming took 2 bases from V and 5 from J, leaving 16 bases between them. This CDR3 comprises 15 residues. Germline V gene sequence: CDR1 MNHEY, CDR2 SVGAGI. CDR3 nucleotide sequence: TGTGCCAGCAGTTACGGGACTTCCGGACCAGACGAGCAGTACTTC. Translated, it gives CASSYGTSGPDEQYF.

The chain carries TRBV7-2 and TRBJ2-3; TRBD1 aligns across 9 bases. CDR3 length equals 19 residues. V trimming: 4 bases; J trimming: 5 bases; junction bases outside the gene matches: 19. Germline CDR1 reads SGHTA; CDR2 reads FQGNSA. In nucleotides, the CDR3 is TGTGCCAGCAGCTCTAGTCCCCCTTACCGGGACAGGGTAGGAGATACGCAGTATTTT. Translation gives CASSSSPPYRDRVGDTQYF.

This chain uses TRBV5-1 with TRBJ2-7, with TRBD1 matching over 8 bases. The germline V gene has CDR1 SGHRS and CDR2 YFSETQ. The junction had 9 bases not matched to a gene; V was cut back by 0 bases and J by 7 bases. The CDR3 consists of 15 residues. CDR3 residues: CASSLDPGTGPEQYF. DNA for the CDR3: TGCGCCAGCAGCTTGGACCCAGGGACAGGTCCAGAGCAGTACTTC.

The chain uses TRBV2 and TRBJ1-3; no firm D call. The V and J ends lost 5 bases and 4 bases respectively, with 12 bases between them. The germline CDR1 and CDR2 sequences are SNHLY and FYNNEI. The CDR3 covers 14 residues. The CDR3 loop is CASSRGNEGNTIYF. The CDR3 bases are TGTGCCAGCAGTCGAGGGAATGAAGGAAACACCATATATTTT.

This clone was detected only a few times. V usage is TRBV10-3 and J usage is TRBJ2-1; TRBD1 matches at 7 bases. Germline CDR1 is ENHRY and CDR2 is SYGVKD. The CDR3 has 16 amino acids. V lost 0 bases to trimming and J lost 8 bases; unmatched junction nucleotides: 10. The DNA for the CDR3 is TGTGCCATCAGTGAGTCCGCGACAGGGTCCCCCTATGAGCAGTTCTTC. It specifies CAISESATGSPYEQFF.

This clone came up once. The CDR3 coding sequence is TGCGCCAGCAGCTTCGCGGTGTTGGGGACTAGCGGGAATGAGCAGTTCTTC. Protein: CASSFAVLGTSGNEQFF. The rearrangement joins TRBV5-1 to TRBJ2-1; the match to TRBD2 covers 12 bases. The CDR3 is made up of 17 amino acids. The germline V gene encodes CDR1 SGHRS and CDR2 YFSETQ. The V and J ends lost 2 bases and 7 bases, in that order; junction bases with no gene match: 10.

V and J are TRBV18 and TRBJ2-3, with TRBD2 identical over 13 bases. The V gene's germline CDR1 is KGHSH and CDR2 LQKENI. V trimming: 5 bases; J trimming: 8 bases; junction bases outside the gene matches: 13. This CDR3 contains 17 residues. The CDR3 protein is CASSGGTSGTGRGTQYF. The CDR3, as DNA: TGTGCCAGCTCAGGCGGGACTAGCGGGACCGGGAGAGGTACGCAGTATTTT.

The chain links TRBV15 to TRBJ1-1; D unresolved. With 0 bases removed from V and 5 bases from J, the gap between germline ends came to 10 bases. Per germline, CDR1 LNHNV and CDR2 YYDKDF (reference sequence). This CDR3 is built from 14 residues. CDR3: CATSRDGGLTEAFF. The CDR3, as DNA: TGTGCCACCAGCAGAGATGGTGGGCTAACTGAAGCTTTCTTT. Based on the CDR3 plus reference TRBV15 and TRBJ1-1, the full variable domain is DAMVIQNPRYQVTQFGKPVTLSCSQTLNHNVMYWYQQKSSQAPKLLFHYYDKDFNNEADTPDNFQSRRPNTSFCFLDIRSPGLGDTAMYLCATSRDGGLTEAFFGQGTRLTVV.

V gene TRBV30 combines with J gene TRBJ2-7; no definite D call. Between the trimmed V and J ends, which lost 1 base and 1 base, there was a span of 8 bases. In germline, CDR1 is GTSNPN, CDR2 SVGIG (reference sequence). This CDR3 spans 13 amino acids. Here the CDR3 reads CAWSAQESYEQYF. CDR3 coding DNA: TGTGCCTGGAGTGCCCAGGAATCCTACGAGCAGTACTTC. The complete variable domain, with remaining parts taken from reference TRBV30 and TRBJ2-7, reads SQTIHQWPATLVQPVGSPLSLECTVEGTSNPNLYWYRQAAGRGLQLLFYSVGIGQISSEVPQNLSASRPQDRQFILSSKKLLLSDSGFYLCAWSAQESYEQYFGPGTRLTVT.

The CDR3 coding sequence is TGCGCCAGCAAAAGGGGGACAGGGAACAATGAGCAGTTCTTC. Protein: CASKRGTGNNEQFF. This rearrangement joins TRBV5-1 to TRBJ2-1; 9 nucleotides agree with TRBD1. The ends lost 6 bases at V and 5 bases at J; junction bases unmatched: 6. Germline V gene sequence: CDR1 SGHRS, CDR2 YFSETQ. CDR3 length: 14 amino acids.